Each of the 11 T cell receptor beta chains below was sequenced from the same sample in a study of blood T cell repertoires in COVID-19. Clones were sequenced by immunoSEQ multiplex PCR, and TCRdb holds only the in-frame ones, with some missing. This sample has 200,000 to 300,000 clones, with approximately 86% found just once. Sequencing was performed on peripheral blood. Source of these receptors: a woman between 55 and 75 years old with active or convalescent COVID-19.

J is TRBJ2-1 and V is TRBV14; 14 bases are a match to TRBD2. With 3 bases clipped from V and 9 bases from J, the junction kept 4 bases outside the gene matches. The CDR3 has 15 amino acids. Germline CDR1 is SGHDN and CDR2 is FVKESK. In nucleotides, the CDR3 is TGTGCCAGCAGCCAGGGACTAGCGGGAGTTGGTGAGCAGTTCTTC. It yields the protein CASSQGLAGVGEQFF.

This clone has only one observation. The J gene is TRBJ2-5, the V gene TRBV11-2; perhaps TRBD1 as D (7 bases). V lost 4 bases to trimming and J lost 9 bases, with 21 bases between them. Germline CDR1 and CDR2: SGHAT and FQNNGV. This CDR3 spans 15 amino acids. The CDR3 DNA reads TGTGCCAGCAGCTCGCTACAGGGGAGGCTAGGACCCCAGTACTTC. This codes for CASSSLQGRLGPQYF. Supplemented by reference TRBV11-2 and TRBJ2-5, the full variable domain reads EAGVAQSPRYKIIEKRQSVAFWCNPISGHATLYWYQQILGQGPKLLIQFQNNGVVDDSQLPKDRFSAERLKGVDSTLKIQPAKLEDSAVYLCASSSLQGRLGPQYFGPGTRLLVL.

The rearrangement uses TRBV5-1 and TRBJ1-1; 9 positions match TRBD1. Trimming removed 8 bases from V and 5 bases from J; junction bases left unmatched: 10. Germline V CDR1 and CDR2: SGHRS, YFSETQ. The length of the CDR3 is 14 residues. The CDR3 DNA reads as TGCGCCAGTAGCCCCGGTGGACAGGGGACTGAAGCTTTCTTT. Its translation is CASSPGGQGTEAFF.

This clone was seen a single time. This CDR3 reads CASSRGGRLYGYTF. The CDR3 DNA is TGTGCCAGCAGTCGGGGGGGACGGTTATATGGCTACACCTTC. The chain combines TRBV6-5 with TRBJ1-2; possible D gene TRBD1, 5 bases. From germline, CDR1 is MNHEY and CDR2 SVGAGI. V was pared by 5 bases and J by 5 bases, with 15 bases between. The length of the CDR3 is 14 residues.

This rearrangement joins TRBV5-1 to TRBJ2-1, with D tentatively TRBD2 (6 bases). The CDR3 sequence is 17 residues long. Germline loops: CDR1 SGHRS, CDR2 YFSETQ. With 0 bases removed from V and 8 bases from J, the gap between germline ends came to 21 bases. The CDR3 DNA reads TGCGCCAGCAGCTTGGCCCGGGCGGGGTCCATGCGAGATGAGCAGTTCTTC. It yields the protein CASSLARAGSMRDEQFF.

Many counts were recorded for this clone. The rearrangement links TRBV4-1 to TRBJ2-1; 14 nucleotides align to TRBD2. Per germline, CDR1 MGHRA and CDR2 YSYEKL. This CDR3 comprises 17 residues. Trimming took 1 base from V and 5 from J; bases not matched to a gene: 4. CDR3 sequence (DNA): TGCGCCAGCAGCCAAGGACTAGCGGGGGGGCCGAACAATGAGCAGTTCTTC. Its protein is CASSQGLAGGPNNEQFF.

This chain links TRBV29-1 with TRBJ1-4; 8 positions match TRBD1. The CDR3 has 15 residues. J gave up 3 bases and V 1 base, and 4 bases lay outside the gene matches. CDR1 is SQVTM and CDR2 is ANQGSEA in the germline V gene. CDR3 protein: CSVEGTGSSNEKLFF. The DNA of the CDR3 is TGCAGCGTTGAAGGGACAGGGTCTTCTAATGAAAAACTGTTTTTT.

The gene calls are TRBV19 and TRBJ2-5; weak D call: TRBD1 (5 bases). CDR1 and CDR2 from the germline V gene are LNHDA and SQIVND (reference sequence). The CDR3 runs to 14 residues. V lost 0 bases, J lost 4 bases, and 9 bases lay in between. In DNA, the CDR3 is TGTGCCAGTAGTATAGATCGGCAGGGAGAGACCCAGTACTTC. Translating it yields CASSIDRQGETQYF.

V gene TRBV9 combines with J gene TRBJ2-5; D remains unclear. Germline CDR1 is SGDLS and CDR2 is YYNGEE. The CDR3 length is 18 residues. The V end lost 4 bases, the J end lost 2 bases, and 24 bases lay between the germline ends. The CDR3 reads CASSLSKTSIHVQETQYF. In DNA, the CDR3 is TGTGCCAGCAGCCTCAGTAAGACTTCTATACATGTACAAGAGACCCAGTACTTC.

The J gene is TRBJ2-1, the V gene TRBV5-4, with 7 bases lining up with TRBD2. V trimming: 5 bases; J trimming: 6 bases; junction bases outside the gene matches: 2. The CDR3 covers 12 residues. CDR1 is SGHNT and CDR2 is YYREEE in the germline V gene (reference sequence). The CDR3 loop is CASRGGVNEQFF. As DNA, the CDR3 is TGTGCCAGCAGGGGGGGGGTCAATGAGCAGTTCTTC.

The rearrangement links TRBV4-1 to TRBJ2-2, with TRBD2 matching over 7 bases. The germline V gene encodes CDR1 MGHRA and CDR2 YSYEKL. V lost 1 base to trimming and J lost 8 bases; unmatched junction nucleotides: 7. This CDR3 region has 15 residues. The CDR3 nucleotides are TGCGCCAGCAGCCAAGTACGCGGGAGACGTGGGGAGCTGTTTTTT. It yields the protein CASSQVRGRRGELFF.